A single sample is the source of the 18 T cell receptor beta chains below, sequenced in a study of memory CD4+ T cells and cytomegalovirus serostatus. Libraries were prepared by immunoSEQ multiplex PCR; TCRdb keeps only in-frame clonotypes and omits some of them. The sample has over 35,000 clones, about 73% seen once. The sort gate was single viable CD3+CD4+CD8-CD45RO+ cells for memory CD4+ T cells. Sample: memory CD4+ T cells from blood. Source of these receptors: an adult in good health and CMV-seronegative.

This clone came up a few times. V usage is TRBV30 and J usage is TRBJ1-2, with D hard to call. With 1 base removed from V and 6 bases from J, the gap between germline ends came to 9 bases. The CDR3 runs to 12 residues. Germline CDR1 reads GTSNPN; CDR2 reads SVGIG (reference sequence). CDR3 loop: CAWSAENHGYTF. CDR3 bases: TGTGCCTGGAGTGCGGAGAACCATGGCTACACCTTC. The variable domain in full, with the rest retrieved from reference TRBV30 and TRBJ1-2, is SQTIHQWPATLVQPVGSPLSLECTVEGTSNPNLYWYRQAAGRGLQLLFYSVGIGQISSEVPQNLSASRPQDRQFILSSKKLLLSDSGFYLCAWSAENHGYTFGSGTRLTVV.

This chain connects TRBV5-1 to TRBJ2-2; 7 bases fit TRBD1. This CDR3 is built from 16 residues. CDR1 SGHRS and CDR2 YFSETQ come from the germline V gene. Germline trimming cut 3 bases from V and 3 bases from J; bases unmatched to any gene: 8. CDR3 amino acids: CASSSVGGQDTGELFF. The DNA of the CDR3 is TGCGCCAGCAGCTCCGTAGGGGGCCAGGACACCGGGGAGCTGTTTTTT.

In the case of this clone: One end of the junction is discordant with germline, which a read error may explain. V usage is TRBV4-3 and J usage is TRBJ1-2, with no clear D. The CDR3 consists of 13 residues. Germline V gives CDR1 LGHNA, CDR2 YSLEER. CDR3 bases: TGCGCCAGCAGCCAAGGGGGAATATATGACTACACCTTC. This translates into CASSQGGIYDYTF.

This chain connects TRBV11-2 to TRBJ2-5; TRBD1 matches 9 bases. In germline, CDR1 is SGHAT, CDR2 FQNNGV. This CDR3 contains 16 residues. Trimming at V came to 4 bases and at J to 4 bases, leaving 10 bases not matched to a gene. The CDR3 loop reads CASSSLGQGAGETQYF. DNA for the CDR3: TGTGCCAGCAGCTCCCTGGGACAGGGCGCGGGAGAGACCCAGTACTTC.

The CDR3 bases are TGTGCCAGCAGCTCAGGACAGGGGTACACTGAAGCTTTCTTT. Protein product: CASSSGQGYTEAFF. V and J are TRBV7-9 and TRBJ1-1, with 9 nucleotides matching TRBD1. Germline assignment: CDR1 SEHNR and CDR2 FQNEAQ (reference sequence). The length of the CDR3 is 14 residues. V shed 4 bases and J 3 bases; nucleotides not matched to a gene: 3.

The CDR3 nucleotides read TGTGCCAGCAGCCCGAAGACAGGACTCTATGGCTACACCTTC. Translated: CASSPKTGLYGYTF. J is TRBJ1-2 and V is TRBV7-2; D is possibly TRBD1 (6 bases). CDR3 length equals 14 residues. Germline CDR1 SGHTA, CDR2 FQGNSA. Between the trimmed V and J ends, which lost 5 bases and 4 bases, there was a span of 14 bases.

The sample holds one count of this clone. The V call is TRBV11-2, the J call TRBJ2-7, with D possibly being TRBD2 (6 bases). Per the germline V gene, CDR1 is SGHAT and CDR2 is FQNNGV. Trimming cost V 7 bases and J 10 bases, with 20 bases left between them. The CDR3 runs to 13 residues. The CDR3 DNA reads TGTGCCAGCACCCCCGGGGGTGGGACGGGTCAGTACTTC. Protein: CASTPGGGTGQYF.

This clone was observed once. J is TRBJ2-1 and V is TRBV4-3, with 8 bases that match TRBD2. The germline V gene encodes CDR1 LGHNA and CDR2 YSLEER. This CDR3 region has 16 residues. After removal of 4 bases from V and 6 bases from J, the junction contained 11 bases not matched to a gene. The CDR3 DNA reads TGCGCCAGCAGCCGGTCGCTAGCGGGCCCTTCCAATGAGCAGTTCTTC. Its translation is CASSRSLAGPSNEQFF.

This rearrangement joins TRBV7-2 to TRBJ2-2; D not certain. CDR3 length: 16 amino acids. Germline-derived CDR1 and CDR2 are SGHTA and FQGNSA. Trimming pared 2 bases from V and 5 bases from J, leaving 15 bases between. CDR3 region: CASSLKTVLGTGELFF. DNA of the CDR3: TGTGCCAGCAGCTTAAAAACAGTTTTGGGGACCGGGGAGCTGTTTTTT.

The V and J genes are TRBV6-6 and TRBJ2-5; D is unclear. CDR1 is MNHNY and CDR2 is SVGAGI in the germline V gene (reference sequence). This CDR3 has 13 residues. The V and J ends lost 5 bases and 5 bases respectively, with 12 bases between them. CDR3 region: CASSRHIWETQYF. The DNA for the CDR3 is TGTGCCAGCAGTAGACACATTTGGGAGACCCAGTACTTC.

The J gene is TRBJ1-4, the V gene TRBV5-5; 7 bases are shared with TRBD1. This CDR3 region has 14 residues. Per germline, CDR1 SGHKS and CDR2 YYEKEE (reference sequence). Trimming at V came to 4 bases and at J to 6 bases, leaving 6 bases not matched to a gene. CDR3 sequence (DNA): TGTGCCAGCAGCAGGACAGGACCCCATGAAAAACTGTTTTTT. Its translation is CASSRTGPHEKLFF. Variable domain in full (rest from reference TRBV5-5 and TRBJ1-4): DAGVTQSPTHLIKTRGQQVTLRCSPISGHKSVSWYQQVLGQGPQFIFQYYEKEERGRGNFPDRFSARQFPNYSSELNVNALLLGDSALYLCASSRTGPHEKLFFGSGTQLSVL.

This chain connects TRBV15 to TRBJ2-3; D might be TRBD2 (6 bases). The CDR3 runs 17 residues. CDR1 and CDR2 (germline): LNHNV, YYDKDF (reference sequence). The germline V and J ends were trimmed by 0 bases and 0 bases, with 13 bases remaining between them. The CDR3 loop is CATSRDYGGLSTDTQYF. The CDR3 DNA follows: TGTGCCACCAGCAGAGATTACGGCGGACTAAGCACAGATACGCAGTATTTT.

This chain uses TRBV4-2 with TRBJ2-3, with no clear D. The CDR3 has 13 residues. Germline-derived CDR1 and CDR2 are LGHNA and YNFKEQ. The germline V and J ends were trimmed by 2 bases and 3 bases, with 6 bases remaining between them. In nucleotides, the CDR3 is TGTGCCAGCAGCCAACGAAGGACAGATACGCAGTATTTT. As protein: CASSQRRTDTQYF.

This clone qualifies as medium-sized (0.01 to 0.1%). This chain uses TRBV4-2 with TRBJ1-6; D call uncertain. The CDR3 has 14 amino acids. The germline V gene has CDR1 LGHNA and CDR2 YNFKEQ. Trimming took off 0 bases at V and 14 bases at J, with 14 bases between the two ends. The CDR3 nucleotides read TGTGCCAGCAGCCAAGATCTGGAAGCGGGATCCCTCCACTTT. This encodes CASSQDLEAGSLHF.

This clone was seen just once. The CDR3 here is CASSPLGQSTDTQYF. In DNA form, the CDR3 reads TGTGCCAGCAGCCCCCTGGGACAGTCTACAGATACGCAGTATTTT. V gene TRBV5-6 combines with J gene TRBJ2-3, with 7 bases aligning to TRBD1. The CDR3 is made up of 15 amino acids. Trimming at V came to 4 bases and at J to 3 bases, leaving 8 bases not matched to a gene. Germline V gives CDR1 SGHDT, CDR2 YYEEEE.

This clone is deemed medium-sized. This chain links TRBV5-6 with TRBJ1-1; 10 nucleotides align to TRBD1. Trimming took 4 bases from V and 1 from J; bases not matched to a gene: 4. This CDR3 is 15 amino acids long. CDR1 and CDR2 from the germline V gene are SGHDT and YYEEEE. The CDR3 DNA reads TGTGCCAGCAGCCCATGGGACAGGGGGAACACTGAAGCTTTCTTT. Its translation: CASSPWDRGNTEAFF.

The V call is TRBV28, the J call TRBJ2-4, with a tentative D call TRBD1 (5 bases). The CDR3 is 15 residues long. With 4 bases removed from V and 8 bases from J, the gap between germline ends came to 18 bases. Germline V CDR1 and CDR2: MDHEN, SYDVKM. Here the CDR3 DNA reads TGTGCCAGCAGTTCCCCAGGGTGGCAAACGGACATTCAGTACTTC. It encodes CASSSPGWQTDIQYF.

This chain links TRBV30 with TRBJ1-6; tentatively, D is TRBD1 (5 bases). Germline V gene data show CDR1 as GTSNPN and CDR2 as SVGIG (reference sequence). The CDR3 covers 19 residues. V gave up 3 bases and J gave up 0 bases, with 21 bases separating them. In nucleotides, the CDR3 is TGTGCCTGGAGCGAACCTCCGGGCAGGGCCAGCTCCTATAATTCACCCCTCCACTTT. Residues: CAWSEPPGRASSYNSPLHF.